These 2 T cell receptor beta chains came from one sample sequenced in a study of T-cell reconstitution after alpha-beta-depleted transplantation in children. Molecular barcoding with unique molecular identifiers was used for the TCRbeta library. TCRdb re-called the PCR reads with MiXCR, one entry per CDR3 protein. The top ten clones hold 0.79% of a sample with around 670,000 distinct CDR3 sequences, approximately 14% of them seen once. This material consisted of PBMCs, taken before TCRalphabeta/CD19-depleted stem cell transplant. These receptors were taken from a girl aged 2 to 10 with congenital amegakaryocytic thrombocytopenia, due to receive a stem cell transplant.

Many counts were recorded for this clonotype. This chain connects TRBV20-1 to TRBJ1-2; D is unclear. Germline V gene sequence: CDR1 DFQATT, CDR2 SNEGSKA (reference sequence). V lost 5 bases and J lost 1, with 8 bases in between. The CDR3 runs 12 residues. The CDR3 region is CSAAHLNYGYTF. The CDR3 nucleotides read TGCAGTGCTGCCCACCTTAACTATGGCTACACCTTC.

The chain joins TRBV20-1 to TRBJ2-7; 8 bases match TRBD1. V lost 6 bases to trimming and J lost 4 bases; unmatched junction nucleotides: 8. The CDR3 runs 13 residues. The V gene's germline CDR1 is DFQATT and CDR2 SNEGSKA (reference sequence). The CDR3 sequence is CSAIYRGWYEQYF. The CDR3 DNA follows: TGCAGTGCGATCTACAGGGGGTGGTACGAGCAGTACTTC.